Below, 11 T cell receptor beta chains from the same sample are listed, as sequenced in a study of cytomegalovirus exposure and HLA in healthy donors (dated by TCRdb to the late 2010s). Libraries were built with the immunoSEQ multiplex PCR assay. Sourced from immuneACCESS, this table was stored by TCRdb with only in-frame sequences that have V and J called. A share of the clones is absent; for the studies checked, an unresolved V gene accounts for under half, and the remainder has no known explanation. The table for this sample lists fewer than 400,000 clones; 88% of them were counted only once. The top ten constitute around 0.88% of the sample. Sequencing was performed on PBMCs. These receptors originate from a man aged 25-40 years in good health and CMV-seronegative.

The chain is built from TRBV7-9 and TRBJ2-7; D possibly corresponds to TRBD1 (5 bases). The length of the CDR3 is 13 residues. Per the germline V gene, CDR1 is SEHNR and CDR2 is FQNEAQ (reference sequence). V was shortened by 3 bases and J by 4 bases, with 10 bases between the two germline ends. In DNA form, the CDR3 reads TGTGCCAGCAGCTTGGGATACAGGTACGAGCAGTACTTC. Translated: CASSLGYRYEQYF. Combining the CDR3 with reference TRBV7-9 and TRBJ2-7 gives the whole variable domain DTGVSQNPRHKITKRGQNVTFRCDPISEHNRLYWYRQTLGQGPEFLTYFQNEAQLEKSRLLSDRFSAERPKGSFSTLEIQRTEQGDSAMYLCASSLGYRYEQYFGPGTRLTVT.

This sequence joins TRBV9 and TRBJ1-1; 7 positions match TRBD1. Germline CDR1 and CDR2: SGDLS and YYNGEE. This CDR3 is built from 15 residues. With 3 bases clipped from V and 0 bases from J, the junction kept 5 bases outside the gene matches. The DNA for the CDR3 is TGTGCCAGCAGCGCGAGCAGGGGGATGAACACTGAAGCTTTCTTT. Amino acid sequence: CASSASRGMNTEAFF.

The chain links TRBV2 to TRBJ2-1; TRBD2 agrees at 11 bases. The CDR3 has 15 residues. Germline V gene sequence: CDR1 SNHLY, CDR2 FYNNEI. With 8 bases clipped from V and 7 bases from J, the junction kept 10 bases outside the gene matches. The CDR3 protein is CASQFSGGALNEQFF. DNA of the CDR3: TGTGCCAGCCAATTTAGCGGGGGGGCATTGAATGAGCAGTTCTTC.

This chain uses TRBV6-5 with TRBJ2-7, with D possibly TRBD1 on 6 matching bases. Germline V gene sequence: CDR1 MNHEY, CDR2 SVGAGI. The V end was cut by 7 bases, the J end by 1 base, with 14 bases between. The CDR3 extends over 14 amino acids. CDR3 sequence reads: CASKIDRPSYEQYF. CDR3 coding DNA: TGTGCCAGCAAGATCGACAGGCCGTCCTACGAGCAGTACTTC.

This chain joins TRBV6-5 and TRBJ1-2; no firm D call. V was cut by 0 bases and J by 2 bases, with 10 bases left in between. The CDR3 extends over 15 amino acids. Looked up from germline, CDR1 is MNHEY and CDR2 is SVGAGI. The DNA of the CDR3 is TGTGCCAGCAGTTACTCGAGGCAGACCAACTATGGCTACACCTTC. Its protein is CASSYSRQTNYGYTF.

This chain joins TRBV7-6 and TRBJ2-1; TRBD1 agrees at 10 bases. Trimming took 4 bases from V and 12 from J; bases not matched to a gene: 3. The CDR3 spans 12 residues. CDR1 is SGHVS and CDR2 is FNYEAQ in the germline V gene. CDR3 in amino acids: CASSSGQGRQFF. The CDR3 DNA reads TGTGCCAGCAGCTCGGGACAGGGGAGGCAGTTCTTC.

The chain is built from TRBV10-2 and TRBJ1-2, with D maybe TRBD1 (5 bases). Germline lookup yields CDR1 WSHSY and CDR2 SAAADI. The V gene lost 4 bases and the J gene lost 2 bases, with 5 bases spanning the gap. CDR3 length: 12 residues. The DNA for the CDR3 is TGCGCCAGCAGTGCAGGGAACTATGGCTACACCTTC. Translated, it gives CASSAGNYGYTF.

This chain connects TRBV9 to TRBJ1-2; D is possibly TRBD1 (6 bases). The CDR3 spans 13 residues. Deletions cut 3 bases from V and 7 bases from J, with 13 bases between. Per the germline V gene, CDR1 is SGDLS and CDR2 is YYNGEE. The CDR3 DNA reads TGTGCCAGCAGCGGCTCCGGGACACGTGGCTACACCTTC. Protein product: CASSGSGTRGYTF.

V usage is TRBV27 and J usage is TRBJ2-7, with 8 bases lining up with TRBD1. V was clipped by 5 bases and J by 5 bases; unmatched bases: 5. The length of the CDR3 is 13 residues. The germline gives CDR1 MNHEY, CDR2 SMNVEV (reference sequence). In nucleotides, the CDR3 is TGTGCCAGCAGTGTCGTCAGGGGGCACGAGCAGTACTTC. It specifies CASSVVRGHEQYF.

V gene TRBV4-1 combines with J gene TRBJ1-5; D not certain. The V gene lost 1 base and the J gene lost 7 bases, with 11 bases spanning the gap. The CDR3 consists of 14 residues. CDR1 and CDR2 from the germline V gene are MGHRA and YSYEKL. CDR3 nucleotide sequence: TGCGCCAGCAGCCAAGTCTTATCGGGACAGCCCCAGCATTTT. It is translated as CASSQVLSGQPQHF.

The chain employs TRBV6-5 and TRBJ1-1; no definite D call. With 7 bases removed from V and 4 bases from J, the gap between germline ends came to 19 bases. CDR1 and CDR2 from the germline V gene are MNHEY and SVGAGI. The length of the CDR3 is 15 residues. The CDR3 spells CASIRFGQATTEAFF. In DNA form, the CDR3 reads TGTGCCAGCATTAGGTTTGGTCAGGCCACCACTGAAGCTTTCTTT.